The rows below give T cell receptor beta chains drawn from one sample of a study of T cells in tuberculosis. The repertoire was sequenced with immunoSEQ multiplex PCR; TCRdb's copy has only in-frame clones and lacks some. The sample yields about 33,000 clones, over 95% seen once. Material for sequencing was PBMCs. These receptors were taken from a donor aged 10-30 years with latent tuberculosis or without tuberculosis infection. The CDR3 runs from the conserved cysteine through the conserved F or W. Fields, in order: J gene, CDR3 length, clone size, V gene, D gene, CDR3 DNA, CDR3 protein. D genes are given only for firm matches. For some rows the clone size is stated as once, few or many, or as a class when expanded; others skip it.

>TRBJ1-1|12|NA|TRBV5-1|NA
TGCGCCAGCGGGACTCTTAACACTGAAGCTTTCTTT
CASGTLNTEAFF
>TRBJ1-2|14|NA|TRBV4-1|NA
TGCGCCAGCAGCCAAGGTTTGAGTTCGCTTGGCTACACCTTC
CASSQGLSSLGYTF
>TRBJ1-1|13|NA|TRBV29-1|TRBD1
TGCAGCGTCCAAGGGACAGTGAACACTGAAGCTTTCTTT
CSVQGTVNTEAFF
>TRBJ2-1|16|NA|TRBV7-3|NA
TGTGCCAGCAGCTTAACGGGGGGTAGGTCCTACAATGAGCAGTTCTTC
CASSLTGGRSYNEQFF
>TRBJ2-7|14|NA|TRBV9|NA
TGTGCCAGCAGCCCTCAGGGTCGGTTCTACGAGCAGTACTTC
CASSPQGRFYEQYF
>TRBJ2-7|16|NA|TRBV4-2|TRBD2
TGTGCCAGCAGCCAAGATTCGGGACTAGCTTCCTACGAGCAGTACTTC
CASSQDSGLASYEQYF
>TRBJ1-1|14|NA|TRBV15|NA
TGTGCCACCAGCATCGGGGCCGGGAGAACTGAAGCTTTCTTT
CATSIGAGRTEAFF
>TRBJ1-5|13|few|TRBV27|TRBD1
TGTGCCAGCAGTTGGACAGGGAATCAGCCCCAGCATTTT
CASSWTGNQPQHF
>TRBJ1-1|13|NA|TRBV11-3|NA
TGTGCCAGCAGTTCCAACGAGGACACTGAAGCTTTCTTT
CASSSNEDTEAFF
>TRBJ1-2|11|NA|TRBV20-1|NA
TGCAGTGCTCAGACAGGCGATGGCTACACCTTC
CSAQTGDGYTF
>TRBJ2-7|12|NA|TRBV15|NA
TGTGCCACCAGCAGAGACGCGGGTGGGCAGTACTTC
CATSRDAGGQYF
>TRBJ2-1|21|NA|TRBV4-1|TRBD2
TGCGCCAGCAGCCAAGATCGAAACGGGACTAGCGTACCTGGGTCCTACAATGAGCAGTTCTTC
CASSQDRNGTSVPGSYNEQFF
>TRBJ1-2|16|NA|TRBV14|NA
TGTGCCAGCAGCCAAGGTCGGGTGGGAGCTGGCTATGGCTACACCTTC
CASSQGRVGAGYGYTF
>TRBJ2-7|15|NA|TRBV7-2|NA
TGTGCCAGCAGCTTAGCCCCCATCCGGGACTACGAGCAGTACTTC
CASSLAPIRDYEQYF
>TRBJ1-4|16|NA|TRBV27|NA
TGTGCCAGCAGTCCCACTCGGTCAGGCCCCCATGAAAAACTGTTTTTT
CASSPTRSGPHEKLFF
>TRBJ2-7|14|once|TRBV11-1|TRBD2
TGTGCCAGCAGCTTAGGAGGCGGGAGCTACGAGCAGTACTTC
CASSLGGGSYEQYF
>TRBJ2-7|14|NA|TRBV5-6|TRBD2
TGTGCCAGCAGCTTCTCCGGGACTAGCGCCGAGCAGTACTTC
CASSFSGTSAEQYF
>TRBJ1-3|16|NA|TRBV5-1|TRBD1
TGCGCCAGCAGTCCAGGGGGCCAGAGCTCTGGAAACACCATATATTTT
CASSPGGQSSGNTIYF
>TRBJ1-5|14|NA|TRBV6-5|TRBD1
TGTGCCAGCGGGAGGGACAGGGAGGAGAAGCCCCAGCATTTT
CASGRDREEKPQHF
>TRBJ2-3|16|NA|TRBV27|TRBD2
TGTGCCAGCAGTTCCTTGGGTGGGGGGGGAACAGATACGCAGTATTTT
CASSSLGGGGTDTQYF
>TRBJ2-3|16|NA|TRBV7-2|NA
TGTGCCAGCAGCTTAAACGGCGGGCTCAGCACAGATACGCAGTATTTT
CASSLNGGLSTDTQYF